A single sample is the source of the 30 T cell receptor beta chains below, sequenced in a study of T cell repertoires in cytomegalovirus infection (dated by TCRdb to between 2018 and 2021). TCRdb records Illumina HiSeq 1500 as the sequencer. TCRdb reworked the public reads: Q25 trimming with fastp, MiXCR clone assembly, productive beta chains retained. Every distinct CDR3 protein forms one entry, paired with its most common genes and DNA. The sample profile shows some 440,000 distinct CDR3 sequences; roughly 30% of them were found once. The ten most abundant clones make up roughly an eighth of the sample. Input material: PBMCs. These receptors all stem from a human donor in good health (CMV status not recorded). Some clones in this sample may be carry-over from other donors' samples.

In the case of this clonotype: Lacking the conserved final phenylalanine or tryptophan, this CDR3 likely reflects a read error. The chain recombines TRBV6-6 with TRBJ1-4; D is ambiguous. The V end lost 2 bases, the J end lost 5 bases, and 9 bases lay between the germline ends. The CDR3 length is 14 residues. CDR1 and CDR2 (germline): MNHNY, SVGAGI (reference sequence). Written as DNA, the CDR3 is TGTGCCAGCAGTTACAGAGTGGAGAATGAAAAACTGTTTTTG. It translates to CASSYRVENEKLFL.

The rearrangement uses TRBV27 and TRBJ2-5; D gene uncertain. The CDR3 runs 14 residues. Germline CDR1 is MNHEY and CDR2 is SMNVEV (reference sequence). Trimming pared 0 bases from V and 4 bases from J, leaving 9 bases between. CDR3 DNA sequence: TGTGCCAGCAGTTTATCGGTTGGGCTAGAGACCCAGTACTTC. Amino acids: CASSLSVGLETQYF.

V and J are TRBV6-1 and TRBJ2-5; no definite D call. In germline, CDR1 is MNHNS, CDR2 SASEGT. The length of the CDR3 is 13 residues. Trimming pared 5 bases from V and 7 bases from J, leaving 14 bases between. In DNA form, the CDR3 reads TGTGCCAGCAGTCCTACACCCTTTGGGACCCAGTACTTC. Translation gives CASSPTPFGTQYF.

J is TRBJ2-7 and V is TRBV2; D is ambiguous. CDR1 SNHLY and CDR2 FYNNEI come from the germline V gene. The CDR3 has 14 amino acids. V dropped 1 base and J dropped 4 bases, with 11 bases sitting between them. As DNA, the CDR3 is TGTGCCAGCAGTGAAGAAGTCAAACCGTACGAGCAGTACTTC. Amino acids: CASSEEVKPYEQYF.

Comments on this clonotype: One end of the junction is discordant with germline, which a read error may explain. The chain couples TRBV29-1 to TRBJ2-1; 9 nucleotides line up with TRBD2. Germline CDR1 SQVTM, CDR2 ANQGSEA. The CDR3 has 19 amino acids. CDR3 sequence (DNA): TGCAGCGTTGTTAAGCTGGCAGCGGGGGGCCCAAGCTCCTACTATGAGCAGTTCTTC. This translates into CSVVKLAAGGPSSYYEQFF.

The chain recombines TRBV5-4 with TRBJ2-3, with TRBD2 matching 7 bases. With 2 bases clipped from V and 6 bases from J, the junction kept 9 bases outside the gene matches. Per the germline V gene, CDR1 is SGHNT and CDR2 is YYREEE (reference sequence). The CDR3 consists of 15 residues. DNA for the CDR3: TGTGCCAGCAGCTTTGGCGGGGGAGTGACGGATACGCAGTATTTT. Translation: CASSFGGGVTDTQYF. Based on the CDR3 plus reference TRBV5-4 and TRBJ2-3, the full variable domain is ETGVTQSPTHLIKTRGQQVTLRCSSQSGHNTVSWYQQALGQGPQFIFQYYREEENGRGNFPPRFSGLQFPNYSSELNVNALELDDSALYLCASSFGGGVTDTQYFGPGTRLTVL.

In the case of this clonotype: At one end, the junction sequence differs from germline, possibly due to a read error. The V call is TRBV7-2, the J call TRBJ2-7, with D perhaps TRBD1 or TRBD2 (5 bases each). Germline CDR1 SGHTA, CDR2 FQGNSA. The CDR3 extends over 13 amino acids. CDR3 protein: CAISTRDPYEQYF. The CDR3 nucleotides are TGTGCCATCAGCACCCGGGACCCCTACGAGCAGTACTTC.

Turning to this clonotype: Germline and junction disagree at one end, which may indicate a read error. The CDR3 sequence: CARSKGGQGNAQFF. In nucleotides, the CDR3 is TGTGCCAGGAGTAAGGGGGGCCAGGGCAATGCGCAGTTCTTC. The chain combines TRBV19 with TRBJ2-1; D may match TRBD1 or TRBD2 (6 bases each). The length of the CDR3 is 14 residues. Germline CDR1 LNHDA, CDR2 SQIVND (reference sequence).

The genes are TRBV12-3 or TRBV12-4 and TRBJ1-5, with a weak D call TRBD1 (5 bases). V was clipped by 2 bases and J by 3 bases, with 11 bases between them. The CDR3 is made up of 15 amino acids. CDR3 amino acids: CASSLREGVNQPQHF. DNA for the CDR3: TGTGCCAGCAGTTTACGGGAAGGGGTCAATCAGCCCCAGCATTTT.

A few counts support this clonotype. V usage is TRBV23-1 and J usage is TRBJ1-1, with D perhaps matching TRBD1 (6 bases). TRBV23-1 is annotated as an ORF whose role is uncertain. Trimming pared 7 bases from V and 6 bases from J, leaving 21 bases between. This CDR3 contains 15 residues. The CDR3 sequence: CASNPQIRQDPEAFF. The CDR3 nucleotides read TGCGCCAGCAACCCTCAAATTCGACAGGACCCTGAAGCTTTCTTT.

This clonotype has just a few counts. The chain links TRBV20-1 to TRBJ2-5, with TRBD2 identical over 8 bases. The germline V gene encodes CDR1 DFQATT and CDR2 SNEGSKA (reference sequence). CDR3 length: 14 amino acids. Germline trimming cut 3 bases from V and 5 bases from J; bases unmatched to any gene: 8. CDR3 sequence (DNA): TGCAGTGCTAGTGTAGCGGGGCCGCGGGAGACCCAGTACTTC. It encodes CSASVAGPRETQYF.

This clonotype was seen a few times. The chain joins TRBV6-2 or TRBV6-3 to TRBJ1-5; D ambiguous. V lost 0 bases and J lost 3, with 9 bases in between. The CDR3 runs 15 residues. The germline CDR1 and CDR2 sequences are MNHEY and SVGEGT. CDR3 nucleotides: TGTGCCAGCAGTTACTCCTCACAGCCCAATCAGCCCCAGCATTTT. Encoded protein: CASSYSSQPNQPQHF.

The CDR3 loop is CASSYLRVPQETQYF. CDR3 DNA sequence: TGTGCCAGCAGTTACCTCCGGGTTCCGCAAGAGACCCAGTACTTC. The rearrangement links TRBV6-6 to TRBJ2-5; D not certain. The CDR3 covers 15 residues. V lost 2 bases and J lost 2, with 12 bases in between. Per germline, CDR1 MNHNY and CDR2 SVGAGI (reference sequence).

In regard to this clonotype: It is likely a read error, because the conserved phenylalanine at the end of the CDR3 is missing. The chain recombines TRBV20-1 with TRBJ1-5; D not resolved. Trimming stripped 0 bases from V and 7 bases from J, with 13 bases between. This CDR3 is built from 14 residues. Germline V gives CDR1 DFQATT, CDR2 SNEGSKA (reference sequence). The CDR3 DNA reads TGCAGTGCTAGAGAGAGACTATTGACCCAGCCCCAGCATTTG. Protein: CSARERLLTQPQHL.

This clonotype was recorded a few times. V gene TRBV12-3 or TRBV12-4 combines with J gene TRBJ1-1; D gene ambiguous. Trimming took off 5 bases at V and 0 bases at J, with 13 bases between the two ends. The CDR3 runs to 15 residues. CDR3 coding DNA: TGTGCCAGCAGTCCGCGGCCGACCCTGAACACTGAAGCTTTCTTT. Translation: CASSPRPTLNTEAFF.

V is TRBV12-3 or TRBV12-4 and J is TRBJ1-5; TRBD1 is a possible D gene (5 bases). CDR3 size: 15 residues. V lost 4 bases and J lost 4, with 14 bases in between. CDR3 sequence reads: CASSYTGLGNQPQHF. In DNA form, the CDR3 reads TGTGCCAGCAGTTATACAGGACTAGGGAATCAGCCCCAGCATTTT.

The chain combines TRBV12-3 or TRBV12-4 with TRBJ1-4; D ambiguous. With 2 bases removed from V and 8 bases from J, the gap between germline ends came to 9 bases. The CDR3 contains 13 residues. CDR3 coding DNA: TGTGCCAGCAGTTTATATTCGGGGGAAAAACTGTTTTTT. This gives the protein CASSLYSGEKLFF.

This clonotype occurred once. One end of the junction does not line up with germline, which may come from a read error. CDR3 DNA: TGTGCCAGCATCTTAGTTTTGAGGACGCCGAATTCACCCCTCCACTTT. Translated, it gives CASILVLRTPNSPLHF. The chain couples TRBV7-8 to TRBJ1-6; D is uncertain. The germline gives CDR1 SGHVS, CDR2 FQNEAQ. This CDR3 has 16 amino acids.

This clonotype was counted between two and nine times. This chain's CDR3 is CASSPLPGTGDTEAFF. In DNA form, the CDR3 reads TGTGCCAGCAGTCCGCTACCCGGGACAGGGGACACTGAAGCTTTCTTT. This chain uses TRBV27 with TRBJ1-1; 10 nucleotides line up with TRBD1. The CDR3 length is 16 residues. V lost 5 bases to trimming and J lost 3 bases; unmatched junction nucleotides: 9. Germline V gene lookup returns CDR1 MNHEY and CDR2 SMNVEV (reference sequence).

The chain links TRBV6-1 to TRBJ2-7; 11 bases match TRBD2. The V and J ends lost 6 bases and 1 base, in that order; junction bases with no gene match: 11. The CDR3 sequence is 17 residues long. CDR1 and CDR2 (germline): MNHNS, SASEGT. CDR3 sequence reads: CASRPGPLAGGSYEQYF. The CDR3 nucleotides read TGTGCCAGCAGGCCGGGACCTCTAGCGGGGGGATCCTACGAGCAGTACTTC.

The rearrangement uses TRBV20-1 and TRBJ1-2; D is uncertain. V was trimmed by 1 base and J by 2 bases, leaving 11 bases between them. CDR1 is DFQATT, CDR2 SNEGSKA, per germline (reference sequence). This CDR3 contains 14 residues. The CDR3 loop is CSARVPESNYGYTF. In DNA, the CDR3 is TGCAGTGCTAGAGTCCCCGAATCGAACTATGGCTACACCTTC.

CDR3 DNA: TGTGCCAGCACCCCAGACACCCCTAACTATGGCTACACCTTC. Encoded protein: CASTPDTPNYGYTF. V and J are TRBV2 and TRBJ1-2; D not certain. Deletions cut 7 bases from V and 0 bases from J, with 12 bases between. CDR1 and CDR2 from the germline V gene are SNHLY and FYNNEI. There are 14 residues in the CDR3.

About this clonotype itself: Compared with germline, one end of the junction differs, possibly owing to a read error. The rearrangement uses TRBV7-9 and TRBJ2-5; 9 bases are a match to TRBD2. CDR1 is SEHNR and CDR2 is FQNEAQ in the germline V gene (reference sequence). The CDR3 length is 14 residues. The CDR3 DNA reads TGTGCCAGCAGCTTAATGGCGGGGGGGGAGAGCCAGTACTTC. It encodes CASSLMAGGESQYF.

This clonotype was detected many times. This chain's CDR3 is CASSLYDSRYGYTF. CDR3 nucleotide sequence: TGTGCCAGCAGCTTATACGATAGCCGCTATGGCTACACCTTC. This chain connects TRBV7-2 to TRBJ1-2; D remains ambiguous. Germline-derived CDR1 and CDR2 are SGHTA and FQGNSA. V lost 2 bases and J lost 4, with 11 bases in between. The CDR3 extends over 14 amino acids.

This CDR3 reads CASSPRAGGGEGNQPQHF. The CDR3 DNA sequence: TGTGCCAGCAGCCCGAGGGCCGGGGGCGGGGAAGGCAATCAGCCCCAGCATTTT. The chain links TRBV4-2 to TRBJ1-5; a weak D match, TRBD1 (6 bases). CDR1 and CDR2 (germline): LGHNA, YNFKEQ. The germline V and J ends were trimmed by 4 bases and 2 bases, with 21 bases remaining between them. This CDR3 spans 18 amino acids.

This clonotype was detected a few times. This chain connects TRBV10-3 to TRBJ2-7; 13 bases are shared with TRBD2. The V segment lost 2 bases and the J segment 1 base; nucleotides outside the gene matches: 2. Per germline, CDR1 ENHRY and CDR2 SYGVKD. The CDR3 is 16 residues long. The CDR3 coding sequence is TGTGCCATCAGTGAGGGGACTAGCGGGGTATCCTACGAGCAGTACTTC. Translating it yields CAISEGTSGVSYEQYF.

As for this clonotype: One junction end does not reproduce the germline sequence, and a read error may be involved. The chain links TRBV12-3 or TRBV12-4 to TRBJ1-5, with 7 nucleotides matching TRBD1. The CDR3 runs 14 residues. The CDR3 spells CASNTGVGNQPQNF. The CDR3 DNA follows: TGTGCCAGCAACACAGGGGTAGGCAATCAGCCCCAGAATTTT.

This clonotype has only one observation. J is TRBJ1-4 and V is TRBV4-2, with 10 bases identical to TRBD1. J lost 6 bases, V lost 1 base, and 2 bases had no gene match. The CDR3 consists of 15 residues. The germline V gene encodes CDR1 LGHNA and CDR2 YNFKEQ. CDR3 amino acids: CASSQAGTGDEKLFF. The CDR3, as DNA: TGTGCCAGCAGCCAAGCCGGGACAGGGGATGAAAAACTGTTTTTT.

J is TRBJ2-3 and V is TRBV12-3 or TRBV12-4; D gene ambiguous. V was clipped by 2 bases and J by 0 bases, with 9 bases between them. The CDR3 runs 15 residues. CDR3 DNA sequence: TGTGCCAGCAGTTTAACGCAGGCTAGCACAGATACGCAGTATTTT. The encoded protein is CASSLTQASTDTQYF.

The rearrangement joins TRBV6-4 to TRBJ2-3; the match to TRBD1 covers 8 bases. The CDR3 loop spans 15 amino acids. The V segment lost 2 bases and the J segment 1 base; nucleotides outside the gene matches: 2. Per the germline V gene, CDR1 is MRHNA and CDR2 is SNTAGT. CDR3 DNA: TGTGCCAGCAGTGACGGACAGGGCGGCACAGATACGCAGTATTTT. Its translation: CASSDGQGGTDTQYF.